A single T cell receptor beta chain is shown here with its context. The sample originates from a study of blood T cell repertoires in COVID-19. Across the whole study: The samples span acute and convalescent COVID-19 from the United States, Italy and Spain. In each case, the material was cDNA or gDNA derived from T cells, B-cell-depleted T cells, or PBMCs.

Per the germline V gene, CDR1 is SGDLS and CDR2 is YYNGEE. With 2 bases clipped from V and 7 bases from J, the junction kept 5 bases outside the gene matches. The CDR3 has 16 amino acids. In the authors' methods: Nucleated cell counts were estimated from reference gene primer amplification. Sequencing used immunoSEQ multiplex PCR; TCRdb keeps in-frame clones, though not all of them. V and J calls and clone size are those listed in that table; D and trimming were worked out from the DNA. The data contain about 140,000 clones, about 90% of them seen just once; the ten biggest clones take up over 9.5%. The chain links TRBV9 to TRBJ2-1, with 14 positions matching TRBD2. The origin of this receptor is a man aged 45-65 years with active or convalescent COVID-19. Sequencing used peripheral blood. The CDR3 is CASSVRLAGGPNEQFF. CDR3 in DNA: TGTGCCAGCAGCGTGAGACTAGCGGGAGGGCCTAATGAGCAGTTCTTC.